The TCR beta chain described here comes from a study of T cells in women clearing cervical HPV infection. General observations from the study: TRBV6-7 relative abundance averaged approximately 0.1% in cases and about 0.17% in controls. CIN3+ cases had significantly higher TCR repertoire richness than controls, but evenness did not differ. Combining TCR richness with V gene abundances gave around 0.87 AUC.

About this clone: Its antigen is currently unknown. The read stops 3 residues short of the end of the CDR3; the missing end is completed from the germline J gene.

Produced via immunoSEQ multiplex PCR; TCRdb's table is partial and in-frame only. Recorded for this sample: around 30,000 clones. Germline CDR1 and CDR2: PRHDT and FYEKMQ (reference sequence). CDR3 size: 15 residues. V dropped 1 base and J dropped 4; count of bases not matched to a gene: 3. The receptor's source is a woman aged 18 to 75 with a cervical HPV16 infection that either progressed to CIN3+ or cleared (not recorded which). The sequencing input was blood buffy coat. The gene calls are TRBV13 and TRBJ2-2, with TRBD1 matching 7 bases. This CDR3 reads CASSLADRPTGELFF. The DNA read from the CDR3 is TGTGCCAGCAGCTTAGCGGACAGGCCCACCGGGGAG.